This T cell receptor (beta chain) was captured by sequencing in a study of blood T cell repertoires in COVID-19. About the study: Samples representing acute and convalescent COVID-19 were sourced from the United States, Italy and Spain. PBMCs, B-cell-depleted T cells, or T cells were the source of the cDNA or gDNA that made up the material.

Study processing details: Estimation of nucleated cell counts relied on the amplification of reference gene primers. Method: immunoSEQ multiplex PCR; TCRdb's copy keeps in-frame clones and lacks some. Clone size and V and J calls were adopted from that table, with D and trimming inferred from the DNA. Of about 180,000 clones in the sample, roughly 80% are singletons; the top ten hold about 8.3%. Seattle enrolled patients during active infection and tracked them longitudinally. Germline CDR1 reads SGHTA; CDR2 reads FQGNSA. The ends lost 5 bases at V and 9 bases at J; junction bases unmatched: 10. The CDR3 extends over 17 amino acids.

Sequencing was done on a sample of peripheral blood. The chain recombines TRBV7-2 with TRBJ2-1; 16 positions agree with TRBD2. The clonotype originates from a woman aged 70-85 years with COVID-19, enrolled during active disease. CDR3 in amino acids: CASSPFKGTSGRGEQFF. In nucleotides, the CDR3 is TGTGCCAGCAGCCCCTTTAAAGGGACTAGCGGGAGGGGTGAGCAGTTCTTC.